Following are 18 T cell receptor beta chains from one sample sequenced in a study of T-cell reconstitution after alpha-beta-depleted transplantation in children (TCRdb year 2016). Preparation of the library involved PCR. The data were produced on an Illumina HiSeq 2500. To normalize quantification of the TCRbeta repertoire, the TCR libraries were built with molecular barcoding that relied on unique molecular identifiers. The public sequencing data were trimmed at Q25 with fastp and processed into clonotypes with MiXCR by TCRdb, which kept only in-frame beta chains. Each entry merges the rows of one CDR3 protein and shows their most common DNA and genes. The sample table lists roughly 500,000 distinct CDR3 sequences, approximately 29% of them with a count of one. The top ten clones comprise more than 2% of the sample. The input for sequencing was PBMCs from the stem cell graft donor, taken from the stem cell graft. The receptors were sampled from a human donor who donated a stem cell graft to a child with aplastic anemia.

The chain uses TRBV13 and TRBJ2-1, with D perhaps TRBD2 (7 bases). This CDR3 has 16 amino acids. Trimming removed 1 base from V and 3 bases from J, with 13 bases in between. Germline CDR1 and CDR2: PRHDT and FYEKMQ (reference sequence). The CDR3 sequence is CASSLVGGVDYNEQFF. CDR3 in DNA: TGTGCCAGCAGCTTAGTAGGGGGGGTGGACTACAATGAGCAGTTCTTC.

The J gene is TRBJ2-2, the V gene TRBV5-1; 10 nucleotides match TRBD1. Germline V gene data show CDR1 as SGHRS and CDR2 as YFSETQ. The trim removed 3 bases at V and 4 bases at J, leaving 9 bases unmatched. The CDR3 extends over 17 amino acids. The DNA of the CDR3 is TGCGCCAGCAGCTCCTACTCGGACAGGGGGAGCACCGGGGAGCTGTTTTTT. This codes for CASSSYSDRGSTGELFF.

This clonotype has a count of ten or more. The chain has TRBV20-1 and TRBJ2-1, with TRBD2 matching 12 bases. The CDR3 is made up of 17 amino acids. Germline lookup yields CDR1 DFQATT and CDR2 SNEGSKA (reference sequence). Trimming at V came to 4 bases and at J to 0 bases, leaving 7 bases not matched to a gene. In DNA, the CDR3 is TGCAGTGCTATTGGAACTAGCGGGAGGATCTCCTACAATGAGCAGTTCTTC. This sequence encodes CSAIGTSGRISYNEQFF.

This clonotype turned up a few times. V is TRBV28 and J is TRBJ1-2; 8 bases line up with TRBD1. This CDR3 has 14 amino acids. J lost 2 bases, V lost 2 bases, and 1 base had no gene match. Germline CDR1 MDHEN, CDR2 SYDVKM. Written as DNA, the CDR3 is TGTGCCAGCAGTTTACAGGGGGCGAACTATGGCTACACCTTC. The encoded protein is CASSLQGANYGYTF.

This clonotype was detected a few times. The chain carries TRBV20-1 and TRBJ2-7, with 13 bases lining up with TRBD2. Losses at the gene ends were 4 bases for V and 5 bases for J; bases not matched to a gene: 8. Per germline, CDR1 DFQATT and CDR2 SNEGSKA (reference sequence). This CDR3 has 15 amino acids. The CDR3 here is CSATALAGGPNEQYV. In DNA form, the CDR3 reads TGCAGTGCTACCGCACTAGCGGGAGGGCCCAACGAGCAGTACGTC.

This clonotype has more than one count but fewer than ten. V and J are TRBV25-1 and TRBJ2-5, with 11 bases lining up with TRBD1. The trim removed 2 bases at V and 4 bases at J, leaving 0 bases unmatched. CDR3 length equals 14 residues. CDR1 is MGHDK and CDR2 is SYGVNS in the germline V gene. The CDR3 loop reads CASSEGTGGETQYF. CDR3 bases: TGTGCCAGCAGTGAAGGGACAGGGGGAGAGACCCAGTACTTC.

The chain employs TRBV28 and TRBJ2-3; possible D gene TRBD2, 6 bases. CDR3 length equals 13 residues. Per germline, CDR1 MDHEN and CDR2 SYDVKM. V was pared by 8 bases and J by 7 bases, with 16 bases between. The CDR3 spells CASSSGGAYTQYF. CDR3 DNA: TGTGCCAGCTCGAGTGGAGGGGCATATACGCAGTATTTT.

This clonotype was found a few times. The chain combines TRBV12-3 or TRBV12-4 with TRBJ1-1; D unclear. This CDR3 contains 14 residues. The ends were cut back, 1 base at V and 2 bases at J, with 8 bases in the middle. As DNA, the CDR3 is TGTGCCAGCAGTTTAGTAGGGATTAACACTGAAGCTTTCTTT. Its protein is CASSLVGINTEAFF.

The chain recombines TRBV29-1 with TRBJ1-2; 9 bases match TRBD1. Germline CDR1 reads SQVTM; CDR2 reads ANQGSEA. Trimming took 6 bases from V and 5 from J; bases not matched to a gene: 4. The length of the CDR3 is 12 residues. CDR3 bases: TGCAGCGTGGACAGGGGCTGGTATGGCTACACCTTC. Translated: CSVDRGWYGYTF.

The rearrangement links TRBV11-2 to TRBJ2-1; TRBD2 matches at 13 bases. The ends lost 8 bases at V and 8 bases at J; junction bases unmatched: 3. In germline, CDR1 is SGHAT, CDR2 FQNNGV. CDR3 length equals 13 residues. The CDR3 is CASGLAGDDEQFF. The CDR3 nucleotides are TGTGCCAGCGGACTAGCGGGAGACGATGAGCAGTTCTTC. Full variable domain (rest looked up from reference TRBV11-2 and TRBJ2-1): EAGVAQSPRYKIIEKRQSVAFWCNPISGHATLYWYQQILGQGPKLLIQFQNNGVVDDSQLPKDRFSAERLKGVDSTLKIQPAKLEDSAVYLCASGLAGDDEQFFGPGTRLTVL.

For the CDR3, the DNA is TGCAGCGTTTACCCCATGACAGGGGATAACTATGGCTACACCTTC. Protein: CSVYPMTGDNYGYTF. This chain connects TRBV29-1 to TRBJ1-2, with 8 bases lining up with TRBD1. Looked up from germline, CDR1 is SQVTM and CDR2 is ANQGSEA. The CDR3 sequence is 15 residues long. The V segment lost 5 bases and the J segment 1 base; nucleotides outside the gene matches: 9.

This chain links TRBV7-2 with TRBJ2-3, with D maybe TRBD1 (5 bases). CDR1 and CDR2 (germline): SGHTA, FQGNSA. The CDR3 sequence is 15 residues long. V was clipped by 4 bases and J by 1 base, with 12 bases between them. This chain's CDR3 is CASSSSAGRTDTQYF. The CDR3 DNA reads TGTGCCAGCAGCTCCTCCGCAGGGCGCACAGATACGCAGTATTTT.

This chain connects TRBV30 to TRBJ1-1; 9 bases agree with TRBD1. Trimming took 1 base from V and 0 from J; bases not matched to a gene: 3. This CDR3 is built from 15 residues. The germline V gene encodes CDR1 GTSNPN and CDR2 SVGIG (reference sequence). The CDR3 region is CAWSEDRGLNTEAFF. CDR3 sequence (DNA): TGTGCCTGGAGTGAGGACAGGGGACTGAACACTGAAGCTTTCTTT.

V gene TRBV3-1 combines with J gene TRBJ1-5, with D maybe TRBD1 (5 bases). Looked up from germline, CDR1 is LGHDT and CDR2 is YNNKEL (reference sequence). The CDR3 is 16 residues long. V dropped 0 bases and J dropped 4 bases, with 13 bases sitting between them. The CDR3 coding sequence is TGTGCCAGCAGCCAAGATGGGGCTTCCGGAAATCAGCCCCAGCATTTT. Amino acids: CASSQDGASGNQPQHF.

The chain combines TRBV25-1 with TRBJ2-5; 9 bases fit TRBD1. In germline, CDR1 is MGHDK, CDR2 SYGVNS. V gave up 4 bases and J gave up 1 base; unmatched junction bases: 7. The CDR3 loop spans 16 amino acids. The CDR3 reads CASSVAGTGSQETQYF. CDR3 nucleotide sequence: TGTGCCAGCAGTGTTGCCGGGACAGGGTCCCAAGAGACCCAGTACTTC.

The sample holds a few counts of this clonotype. The rearrangement uses TRBV29-1 and TRBJ2-7, with 9 positions matching TRBD1. Looked up from germline, CDR1 is SQVTM and CDR2 is ANQGSEA. V shed 6 bases and J 2 bases; nucleotides not matched to a gene: 8. The length of the CDR3 is 14 residues. CDR3: CSVVGTGKTYEQYF. In nucleotides, the CDR3 is TGCAGCGTCGTGGGGACAGGGAAAACCTACGAGCAGTACTTC.

The chain combines TRBV30 with TRBJ1-2, with D possibly matching TRBD1 (5 bases). The V end lost 3 bases, the J end lost 8 bases, and 22 bases lay between the germline ends. CDR3 length equals 15 residues. Germline V gene lookup returns CDR1 GTSNPN and CDR2 SVGIG (reference sequence). This CDR3 is CAWSGRGTGSRGYTF. CDR3 DNA sequence: TGTGCCTGGAGCGGAAGAGGGACCGGCAGTAGGGGCTACACCTTC.

The CDR3 sequence is CASSNGLAETQYF. The CDR3 nucleotides read TGTGCCAGCAGTAATGGGCTCGCGGAGACCCAGTACTTC. This chain connects TRBV6-6 to TRBJ2-5; D ambiguous. The CDR3 is 13 amino acids. Trimming stripped 5 bases from V and 5 bases from J, with 12 bases between. The germline V gene encodes CDR1 MNHNY and CDR2 SVGAGI (reference sequence).